The sequence of this T cell receptor (beta chain) was determined in a study of high-grade serous ovarian cancer treatment subgroups (dated by TCRdb to the early 2020s). As for the study more broadly: A mean of 14,192 reads and about 7,500 unique TCR beta rearrangements per sample was generated by sequencing. A cohort of some 30 patients was included: around ten with no residual disease after primary surgery (R0), around ten who were excellent NACT responders, and around ten who were poor NACT responders. One primary tumor sample and two metastatic tumor samples were contributed by each patient, so that about a hundred samples were obtained in total. TCR beta repertoires were profiled in patients with high-grade serous ovarian cancer who were grouped, under a laparoscopic triage algorithm, by complete gross resection or by neoadjuvant chemotherapy response.

The germline V end is reduced by 5 bases and the J end by 6 bases; junction bases left unmatched: 3. In the germline V gene, CDR1 corresponds to MRHNA and CDR2 to SNTAGT. The CDR3 measures 14 amino acids from cysteine to phenylalanine. Of all the DNA, just the CDR3 is kept, 42 bases in frame from base 1. The tumor samples were collected prior to definitive surgery or chemotherapy. Genomic DNA was extracted by the MD Anderson Biospecimen Extraction Resource, and TCR sequencing was done by the MD Anderson Cancer Genomics Laboratory. The 90 or so tumor samples were subjected to high-throughput TCR profiling using ImmunoSEQ. In the source study's methods: The repertoire diversity metrics included richness (unique productive sequences), clonality, evenness and relatedness, and the Bhattacharyya coefficient was used to measure similarity between samples. In a sensitivity analysis, TCRs with fewer than two reads were excluded, and consistent conclusions were obtained. The immuneACCESS repertoire file appears here via TCRdb, limited to in-frame rearrangements. These files lack a portion of the clones; in checked studies, under half of the deficit traces to unresolved V genes, and the cause of the others is not known. The V and J calls and the clone size are those of that table, but D and trimming were determined from the DNA. This sample holds approximately 40,000 clones; 79% were observed only once. Clones ranked in the top ten supply roughly 3.2% of the sample.

For this clone: Its antigen is still unknown. Base qualities are missing; no much larger clone stands one base away.

Findings and caveats that apply to the study as a whole: Because bulk tumor TCR sequencing provided no spatial information, insight into HGSC tumor complexity and diversity was limited. Repertoire similarity ranging from roughly 0.095 to 0.8 was observed between tumors from the same patient, whereas almost no similarity was observed between different patients. TCR clonal relatedness correlated positively with neoantigen level and, by trend, with copy number variation and mutation load from whole-genome sequencing. The TCR repertoire analyses centered on CDR3, and CDR1 and CDR2 were not analyzed.

The chain uses TRBV6-4 and TRBJ1-6; 8 central bases correspond to TRBD1. Input material: tumor tissue. The sequence was collected from a human donor with high-grade serous ovarian cancer. The DNA sequence is TGTGCCAGCAGTCCTGACAGGGGTAATTCACCCCTCCACTTT. It encodes CASSPDRGNSPLHF.